Listed below are T cell receptor beta chains from one sample, sequenced in a study of T cell responses to AZD1222 COVID-19 vaccine. TCRdb's table, derived via immunoSEQ multiplex PCR, lists solely in-frame clones and lacks some. The table records some 200,000 clones, 91% of them present only once. The sample consisted of peripheral blood, taken 28 days after the second AZD1222 dose. Receptor source: an adult who received the AZD1222 COVID-19 vaccine. Each CDR3 is given with its conserved first and last residue. The D gene is left open where the match is weak. Expanded clones get a size class; other rows say once, few or many, or leave the size out.

TRBJ2-1,-,-,TRBV24-1,TGTGCCACCAGTGACGAGACAGCGTACAATGAGCAGTTCTTC,CATSDETAYNEQFF
TRBJ2-6,-,-,TRBV18,TGTGCCAGCTCACGGATTCTGGGGGGCAGCCCCTCTGGGGCCAACGTCCTGACTTTC,CASSRILGGSPSGANVLTF
TRBJ1-5,-,-,TRBV4-1,TGCGCCAGCAGCCAGTTTGCTGGGGCCGACAATCAGCCCCAGCATTTT,CASSQFAGADNQPQHF
TRBJ1-6,few,-,TRBV5-1,TGCGCCAGCAGCATGAATCTGGGGGCGCGGAATTCACCCCTCCACTTT,CASSMNLGARNSPLHF
TRBJ2-1,-,TRBD2,TRBV18,TGTGCCAGCTCAAGGGGGACTAGGGATGCCAATGAGCAGTTCTTC,CASSRGTRDANEQFF
TRBJ2-2,-,-,TRBV9,TGTGCCAGCAGCGTAGCTTGGGGGGCCACCGGGGAGCTGTTTTTT,CASSVAWGATGELFF
TRBJ1-3,-,-,TRBV2,TGTGCCAGCAGTGTAGGGGGGGGTAATCGAAACACCATATATTTT,CASSVGGGNRNTIYF
TRBJ1-4,-,-,TRBV6-5,TGTGCCAGCAGTTACGAGAGGGGGGGCGGAAAACTGTTTTTT,CASSYERGGGKLFF
TRBJ2-3,-,TRBD2,TRBV5-4,TGTGCCAGCAGCACACCTCTAGCGGGGGCCACAGATACGCAGTATTTT,CASSTPLAGATDTQYF
TRBJ2-5,-,-,TRBV5-1,TGCGCCAGCAGCTTGGAAGGCAGGAAAGAGACCCAGTACTTC,CASSLEGRKETQYF
TRBJ1-5,-,-,TRBV19,TGTGCCAGTAGTACTAGGGGCAATCAGCCCCAGCATTTT,CASSTRGNQPQHF
TRBJ2-7,-,-,TRBV30,TGTGCCTGGAGTCCAGGGTCCTACGAGCAGTACTTC,CAWSPGSYEQYF
TRBJ1-3,-,-,TRBV6-1,TGTGCCAGCAGTGAAATGCATATCTCTGGAAACACCATATATTTT,CASSEMHISGNTIYF
TRBJ2-5,-,TRBD2,TRBV5-5,TGTGCCAGCAGCGCAGGACTAGCGGCTAACCAAGAGACCCAGTACTTC,CASSAGLAANQETQYF
TRBJ2-1,-,TRBD2,TRBV11-2,TGTGCCAGCAGCTTCCGAGCGGGAGGGATGGATGAGCAGTTCTTC,CASSFRAGGMDEQFF
TRBJ1-1,-,-,TRBV28,TGTGCCAGCAGTGTACCTACGACAGGTTTTGTTCTTGGGGGGACTGAAGCTTTCTTT,CASSVPTTGFVLGGTEAFF